The rows below give T cell receptor beta chains drawn from one sample of a study of shared clonotypes between healthy human individuals. The table came from immunoSEQ multiplex PCR; TCRdb's copy has only in-frame clones and leaves some out. The repertoire holds some 1.1 million clones, roughly 77% seen once, with 0.89% in the top ten. Sequencing used memory CD4+ T cells from PBMCs. The source of these receptors is a man younger than 35 in good health. Some clones in this sample may be carry-over from other donors' samples. Each CDR3 is given with its conserved first and last residue. D genes are given only for firm matches. Some rows have no size entry. The others give once, few or many, or a class for an expanded clone.

J gene | V gene | D gene | clone size | CDR3 protein | CDR3 DNA
TRBJ1-5 | TRBV19 | NA | NA | CASSRDGSNQPQHF | TGTGCCAGTAGTCGGGACGGTAGCAATCAGCCCCAGCATTTT
TRBJ1-4 | TRBV28 | NA | once | CAARGGAGSANEKLFF | TGTGCCGCTCGTGGGGGTGCCGGGTCAGCTAATGAAAAACTGTTTTTT
TRBJ1-5 | TRBV5-8 | NA | few | CASSPDGNQPQHF | TGTGCCAGCAGCCCGGACGGGAATCAGCCCCAGCATTTT
TRBJ2-2 | TRBV15 | NA | NA | CATSLPGRYTGELFF | TGTGCCACCAGCCTACCGGGCCGATACACCGGGGAGCTGTTTTTT
TRBJ1-5 | TRBV28 | TRBD1 | NA | CASSQGGTSQPQHF | TGTGCCAGCAGTCAAGGGGGCACGAGTCAGCCCCAGCATTTT
TRBJ1-5 | TRBV28 | TRBD1 | NA | CAIQEPPGTGLSGAQHF | TGTGCCATCCAAGAGCCCCCCGGGACAGGCCTGTCGGGAGCCCAGCATTTT
TRBJ1-1 | TRBV10-1 | NA | NA | CASSDLPGSFGKVFF | TGCGCCAGCAGTGACCTCCCGGGCAGCTTCGGAAAAGTTTTCTTT
TRBJ2-2 | TRBV7-3 | NA | few | CASSLTSASRAAGELFF | TGTGCCAGCAGCTTAACGTCGGCTAGCAGGGCCGCCGGGGAGCTGTTTTTT
TRBJ2-7 | TRBV20-1 | TRBD1 | NA | CSAGDRDEQYF | TGCAGTGCCGGGGACAGGGACGAGCAGTACTTC
TRBJ2-1 | TRBV6-6 | TRBD1 | few | CASSYPGGGNEQFF | TGTGCCAGCAGTTACCCAGGGGGTGGGAATGAGCAGTTCTTC
TRBJ2-3 | TRBV28 | NA | NA | CASIDSSTDTQYF | TGTGCCAGCATAGACAGCAGCACAGATACGCAGTATTTT
TRBJ2-3 | TRBV10-3 | TRBD2 | NA | CAISDPGLPVGTQYF | TGTGCCATCAGTGACCCGGGACTACCCGTAGGTACGCAGTATTTT
TRBJ2-1 | TRBV6-4 | NA | NA | CASSAASRTEQFF | TGTGCCAGCAGTGCGGCTAGCAGGACTGAGCAGTTCTTC
TRBJ2-5 | TRBV4-1 | NA | few | CASSQLQETQYF | TGCGCCAGCAGCCAACTTCAAGAGACCCAGTACTTC
TRBJ1-2 | TRBV7-9 | NA | NA | CASSFEGGGYTF | TGTGCCAGCAGCTTTGAGGGCGGCGGCTACACCTTC
TRBJ2-5 | TRBV7-6 | NA | NA | CASSLDWRSGSSQETQYF | TGTGCCAGCAGCTTAGATTGGCGTTCAGGGAGTAGTCAAGAGACCCAGTACTTC
TRBJ1-1 | TRBV20-1 | NA | NA | CSARYNTEAFF | TGCAGTGCTAGGTACAACACTGAAGCTTTCTTT
TRBJ1-5 | TRBV18 | NA | NA | CASSPRGHRSAPQHF | TGTGCCAGCTCACCAAGGGGACACCGATCAGCCCCCCAGCATTTT